The entry below gives a single TCR beta chain sequence along with its context. V dropped 4 bases and J dropped 10 bases, with 14 bases sitting between them. Germline-derived CDR1 and CDR2 are MGHRA and YSYEKL. The CDR3 has 13 amino acids. This specimen comes from a study of OX40 agonist ivuxolimab in advanced cancers. Overall study: Every 2 weeks, patients got intravenous ivuxolimab at one of six dose levels (0.01-10 mg/kg).

Data came from immunoSEQ multiplex PCR; TCRdb stores just in-frame clones and leaves some out. The sample includes 25,000 to 30,000 clones, roughly 80% seen only once; the top ten take about 29%. The sample consisted of CD4+ or CD8+ T cells sorted from blood, taken in a trial of the OX40 agonist ivuxolimab. The source is an adult with an advanced solid tumor such as melanoma, head and neck, liver or kidney cancer. This chain uses TRBV4-1 with TRBJ2-1, with a possible D match to TRBD1 (6 bases). The CDR3 here is CASSRQADQEQFF. The CDR3 DNA reads TGCGCCAGCAGCCGACAGGCGGACCAGGAGCAGTTCTTC.